The 30 T cell receptor beta chains below were found in one sample sequenced in a study of radiotherapy plus CTLA-4 blockade in lung cancer. Clones were sequenced by immunoSEQ multiplex PCR, and TCRdb holds only the in-frame ones, with some missing. The data show roughly 90,000 clones, with 78% seen just once and approximately 4% held by the top ten. The material sequenced was peripheral blood, taken from a patient treated with radiotherapy plus ipilimumab. These TCRs come from a human donor with non-small cell lung cancer who had a partial response to radiotherapy plus ipilimumab. Some clones in this sample may be carry-over from other donors' samples.

The V call is TRBV30, the J call TRBJ1-4; no reliable D call. The ends were cut back, 1 base at V and 3 bases at J, with 9 bases in the middle. CDR1 GTSNPN and CDR2 SVGIG come from the germline V gene (reference sequence). The CDR3 sequence is 14 residues long. CDR3 amino acids: CAWSDSLPNEKLFF. As DNA, the CDR3 is TGTGCCTGGAGTGACAGCCTTCCTAATGAAAAACTGTTTTTT.

The chain combines TRBV4-2 with TRBJ2-1; D is uncertain. The V gene lost 4 bases and the J gene lost 3 bases, with 10 bases spanning the gap. There are 14 residues in the CDR3. Looked up from germline, CDR1 is LGHNA and CDR2 is YNFKEQ. DNA of the CDR3: TGTGCCAGCAGCCTCCGCCACGGCTACAATGAGCAGTTCTTC. It yields the protein CASSLRHGYNEQFF.

This clone was counted only a few times. The J gene is TRBJ1-2, the V gene TRBV7-6; 8 bases are a match to TRBD1. The CDR3 length is 17 residues. Per the germline V gene, CDR1 is SGHVS and CDR2 is FNYEAQ. The V and J ends lost 4 bases and 8 bases, in that order; junction bases with no gene match: 18. Here the CDR3 DNA reads TGTGCCAGCAGCTCCCTACGGGGGACAGGATACCTGGAAGGCTACACCTTC. The encoded protein is CASSSLRGTGYLEGYTF.

The chain links TRBV4-1 to TRBJ2-1; 9 nucleotides align to TRBD2. V shed 0 bases and J 5 bases; nucleotides not matched to a gene: 8. The germline CDR1 and CDR2 sequences are MGHRA and YSYEKL. The CDR3 length is 17 residues. CDR3 in DNA: TGCGCCAGCAGCCAAGATCCAGGACTAGCGTACGACAATGAGCAGTTCTTC. Its translation: CASSQDPGLAYDNEQFF.

The chain has TRBV9 and TRBJ2-1; TRBD2 agrees at 14 bases. V lost 2 bases, J lost 10 bases, and 11 bases stayed unmatched. CDR3 length: 17 residues. CDR1 is SGDLS, CDR2 YYNGEE, per germline. The CDR3 loop reads CASSVAPGLAGGWEQFF. For the CDR3, the DNA is TGTGCCAGCAGCGTCGCCCCAGGACTAGCGGGGGGATGGGAGCAGTTCTTC.

V and J are TRBV6-6 and TRBJ1-3; D unclear. Trimming stripped 10 bases from V and 4 bases from J, with 8 bases between. CDR1 is MNHNY and CDR2 is SVGAGI in the germline V gene (reference sequence). The CDR3 totals 11 residues. CDR3 loop: CATSPGNTIYF. The CDR3 coding sequence is TGTGCCACCTCCCCGGGAAACACCATATATTTT.

The chain uses TRBV7-8 and TRBJ2-7; 9 nucleotides agree with TRBD2. There are 16 residues in the CDR3. Germline CDR1 is SGHVS and CDR2 is FQNEAQ. V gave up 1 base and J gave up 6 bases; unmatched junction bases: 10. Written as DNA, the CDR3 is TGTGCCAGCAGCTTAGGATATAGCGGGAGATCGGGCGAGCAGTACTTC. Amino acids: CASSLGYSGRSGEQYF.

The V and J genes are TRBV5-5 and TRBJ2-5; 11 nucleotides line up with TRBD2. This CDR3 has 16 amino acids. The V gene end was trimmed by 0 bases and the J gene end by 4 bases; junction bases not matched to a gene: 5. Germline V lookup: CDR1 SGHKS, CDR2 YYEKEE (reference sequence). The CDR3 sequence: CASSLVAGGPLETQYF. As DNA, the CDR3 is TGTGCCAGCAGCTTGGTAGCGGGGGGGCCCTTAGAGACCCAGTACTTC. Complete variable domain (other parts from reference TRBV5-5 and TRBJ2-5): DAGVTQSPTHLIKTRGQQVTLRCSPISGHKSVSWYQQVLGQGPQFIFQYYEKEERGRGNFPDRFSARQFPNYSSELNVNALLLGDSALYLCASSLVAGGPLETQYFGPGTRLLVL.

The V gene is TRBV6-5, the J gene TRBJ1-4, with 7 positions matching TRBD1. Germline assignment: CDR1 MNHEY and CDR2 SVGAGI. This CDR3 spans 15 amino acids. J was trimmed by 8 bases and V by 6 bases; bases with no gene match: 12. The CDR3 is CASSKWTGRGEKLFF. CDR3 coding DNA: TGTGCCAGCAGCAAGTGGACAGGACGAGGGGAAAAACTGTTTTTT.

This chain connects TRBV30 to TRBJ2-3, with D unresolved. In germline, CDR1 is GTSNPN, CDR2 SVGIG (reference sequence). This CDR3 is built from 14 residues. The V and J ends lost 3 bases and 0 bases respectively, with 10 bases between them. This chain's CDR3 is CAWSAVPSTDTQYF. DNA of the CDR3: TGTGCCTGGAGCGCGGTACCTAGCACAGATACGCAGTATTTT.

CDR3 protein: CASSRTSSNEQFF. The DNA of the CDR3 is TGTGCCAGCAGCCGGACTAGCAGTAATGAGCAGTTCTTC. The chain carries TRBV5-6 and TRBJ2-1; 8 bases line up with TRBD2. Per the germline V gene, CDR1 is SGHDT and CDR2 is YYEEEE. The CDR3 extends over 13 amino acids. The V segment lost 4 bases and the J segment 7 bases; nucleotides outside the gene matches: 4.

This clone was seen a few times. The chain is built from TRBV7-2 and TRBJ2-1; D perhaps matches TRBD1 (5 bases). Deletions cut 4 bases from V and 7 bases from J, with 17 bases between. This CDR3 contains 15 residues. Looked up from germline, CDR1 is SGHTA and CDR2 is FQGNSA. CDR3 protein: CASSYRLLGANEQFF. For the CDR3, the DNA is TGTGCCAGCAGCTACAGGCTCCTTGGGGCAAATGAGCAGTTCTTC. Variable domain in full (rest from reference TRBV7-2 and TRBJ2-1): GAGVSQSPSNKVTEKGKDVELRCDPISGHTALYWYRQSLGQGLEFLIYFQGNSAPDKSGLPSDRFSAERTGGSVSTLTIQRTQQEDSAVYLCASSYRLLGANEQFFGPGTRLTVL.

A few counts support this clone. The chain is built from TRBV2 and TRBJ1-5, with TRBD1 as a possible D gene (5 bases). The germline V gene has CDR1 SNHLY and CDR2 FYNNEI. Trimming removed 9 bases from V and 8 bases from J, with 8 bases in between. The CDR3 extends over 10 amino acids. The CDR3 DNA is TGTGCCAGGGGGGGGGAGCCCCAGCATTTT. It is translated as CARGGEPQHF. Based on the CDR3 plus reference TRBV2 and TRBJ1-5, the full variable domain is EPEVTQTPSHQVTQMGQEVILRCVPISNHLYFYWYRQILGQKVEFLVSFYNNEISEKSEIFDDQFSVERPDGSNFTLKIRSTKLEDSAMYFCARGGEPQHFGDGTRLSIL.

The V call is TRBV28, the J call TRBJ1-3; D is possibly TRBD1 (5 bases). CDR3 length equals 15 residues. V lost 1 base and J 4 bases, leaving 11 bases between the germline ends. Germline assignment: CDR1 MDHEN and CDR2 SYDVKM. CDR3 DNA sequence: TGTGCCAGCAGTTTATTAGGAGGGGAAGGAAACACCATATATTTT. Translating it yields CASSLLGGEGNTIYF.

This rearrangement joins TRBV18 to TRBJ2-7; 7 nucleotides line up with TRBD1. There are 14 residues in the CDR3. Germline assignment: CDR1 KGHSH and CDR2 LQKENI. V lost 1 base to trimming and J lost 1 base; unmatched junction nucleotides: 1. This chain's CDR3 is CASSPRGQSYEQYF. The CDR3 coding sequence is TGTGCCAGCTCACCACGGGGACAGTCCTACGAGCAGTACTTC. Drawing the rest from reference TRBV18 and TRBJ2-7, the complete variable domain is NAGVMQNPRHLVRRRGQEARLRCSPMKGHSHVYWYRQLPEEGLKFMVYLQKENIIDESGMPKERFSAEFPKEGPSILRIQQVVRGDSAAYFCASSPRGQSYEQYFGPGTRLTVT.

The genes are TRBV4-1 and TRBJ1-1; D is possibly TRBD1 (5 bases). Trimming took off 2 bases at V and 8 bases at J, with 18 bases between the two ends. The CDR3 contains 15 residues. CDR1 and CDR2 (germline): MGHRA, YSYEKL. The CDR3 region is CASSQSGLGGPEAFF. The CDR3 DNA reads as TGCGCCAGCAGCCAAAGTGGGCTGGGGGGACCCGAAGCTTTCTTT.

This chain joins TRBV28 and TRBJ2-2; 10 bases map to TRBD1. CDR1 MDHEN and CDR2 SYDVKM come from the germline V gene. Trimming removed 1 base from V and 4 bases from J; junction bases left unmatched: 6. The CDR3 sequence is 17 residues long. Here the CDR3 reads CASSLFRGQGTTGELFF. The CDR3 DNA reads as TGTGCCAGCAGTTTATTTAGGGGACAGGGGACCACCGGGGAGCTGTTTTTT.

Only one count was recorded for this clone. V usage is TRBV6-5 and J usage is TRBJ2-3, with a weak D call TRBD2 (7 bases). The CDR3 covers 15 residues. Trimming took 6 bases from V and 5 from J, leaving 18 bases between them. Germline values: CDR1 MNHEY, CDR2 SVGAGI. For the CDR3, the DNA is TGTGCCAGCAGGACGCCGGGGGGCCGGGGAGATACGCAGTATTTT. Protein: CASRTPGGRGDTQYF.

This chain connects TRBV19 to TRBJ1-4; D gene ambiguous. CDR1 LNHDA and CDR2 SQIVND come from the germline V gene (reference sequence). Trimming removed 7 bases at V and 5 bases at J, with 11 bases between. The CDR3 covers 13 residues. The CDR3 region is CASTGLSNEKLFF. The CDR3 nucleotides are TGTGCCAGTACAGGACTTTCAAATGAAAAACTGTTTTTT.

A single count supports this clone. The chain is built from TRBV5-1 and TRBJ1-1, with a tentative D call TRBD1 (5 bases). The V end was cut by 0 bases, the J end by 5 bases, with 17 bases between. This CDR3 is built from 16 residues. Germline V CDR1 and CDR2: SGHRS, YFSETQ. The CDR3 spells CASSLVGSAGETEAFF. CDR3 in DNA: TGCGCCAGCAGCTTGGTTGGGTCTGCGGGGGAAACTGAAGCTTTCTTT.

V gene TRBV12-1 combines with J gene TRBJ2-7; TRBD2 is taken as the D call from the table, unchecked against the DNA. TRBV12-1 is flagged as a pseudogene. The CDR3 loop spans 14 amino acids. Written as DNA, the CDR3 is TGTGCCAGCAGCGACCGGGATCTGTACTACGAGCAGTACTTC. Translating it yields CASSDRDLYYEQYF.

For this clone: One end of the junction varies from germline; a read error may be responsible. The genes are TRBV11-3 and TRBJ2-1; 8 bases fit TRBD1. Per the germline V gene, CDR1 is SGHNT and CDR2 is YENEEA. The CDR3 covers 14 residues. As DNA, the CDR3 is TGTGCCAGCAGCACCGGACAGGGAAACAACGAGCAGTTCTTC. It yields the protein CASSTGQGNNEQFF.

The chain employs TRBV7-2 and TRBJ2-2; D gene uncertain. V gave up 3 bases and J gave up 4 bases, with 18 bases separating them. This CDR3 spans 17 amino acids. CDR1 is SGHTA and CDR2 is FQGNSA in the germline V gene. CDR3 sequence (DNA): TGTGCCAGCAGCTTGTTGGCGGCCGCCGTCGGCACCGGGGAGCTGTTTTTT. It yields the protein CASSLLAAAVGTGELFF.

This chain connects TRBV6-5 to TRBJ2-7, with D perhaps matching TRBD2 (6 bases). Germline lookup yields CDR1 MNHEY and CDR2 SVGAGI. The CDR3 covers 14 residues. Trimming removed 2 bases at V and 4 bases at J, with 12 bases between. CDR3 region: CASSYRPGRYEQYF. CDR3 in DNA: TGTGCCAGCAGTTACCGGCCAGGGAGGTACGAGCAGTACTTC.

This chain connects TRBV10-3 to TRBJ1-1; no definite D call. Germline CDR1 ENHRY, CDR2 SYGVKD. V was trimmed by 0 bases and J by 4 bases, leaving 12 bases between them. The CDR3 runs to 15 residues. The CDR3 sequence: CAISESGKGITEAFF. As DNA, the CDR3 is TGTGCCATCAGTGAGTCCGGGAAAGGGATCACTGAAGCTTTCTTT.

This clone showed up just a few times. CDR3 amino acids: CAISESTTGELFF. The DNA of the CDR3 is TGTGCCATCAGTGAGTCGACTACCGGGGAGCTGTTTTTT. The chain recombines TRBV10-3 with TRBJ2-2, with unresolved D. V was pared by 0 bases and J by 5 bases, with 4 bases between. The CDR3 has 13 amino acids. Per germline, CDR1 ENHRY and CDR2 SYGVKD.

The chain uses TRBV6-5 and TRBJ2-7; D gene ambiguous. Germline loops: CDR1 MNHEY, CDR2 SVGAGI. The CDR3 sequence is 12 residues long. The V end lost 6 bases, the J end lost 4 bases, and 10 bases lay between the germline ends. The CDR3 nucleotides read TGTGCCAGCAGCCCGACTCAGTACGAGCAGTACTTC. Protein: CASSPTQYEQYF.

The rearrangement links TRBV7-2 to TRBJ2-7; D is undetermined. The CDR3 runs to 13 residues. The V end lost 5 bases, the J end lost 4 bases, and 12 bases lay between the germline ends. Germline-derived CDR1 and CDR2 are SGHTA and FQGNSA. CDR3 in DNA: TGTGCCAGCAGCAAACCGCAGAATTACGAGCAGTACTTC. Protein product: CASSKPQNYEQYF.

The J gene is TRBJ2-7, the V gene TRBV28; TRBD1 matches 9 bases. Per the germline V gene, CDR1 is MDHEN and CDR2 is SYDVKM. The CDR3 has 18 residues. V gave up 8 bases and J gave up 3 bases; unmatched junction bases: 20. CDR3 in DNA: TGTGCCAGCCGACCACCGGGACAGGGTATCTTTAGGGACTACGAGCAGTACTTC. Protein: CASRPPGQGIFRDYEQYF.

The V gene is TRBV7-9, the J gene TRBJ2-1; 9 bases map to TRBD2. Looked up from germline, CDR1 is SEHNR and CDR2 is FQNEAQ (reference sequence). Unmatched junction bases numbered 9, after V lost 5 bases and J lost 7 bases. This CDR3 region has 15 residues. CDR3 amino acids: CASSQNSGSANEQFF. The CDR3 DNA reads as TGTGCCAGCAGCCAAAATAGCGGGAGTGCAAATGAGCAGTTCTTC.